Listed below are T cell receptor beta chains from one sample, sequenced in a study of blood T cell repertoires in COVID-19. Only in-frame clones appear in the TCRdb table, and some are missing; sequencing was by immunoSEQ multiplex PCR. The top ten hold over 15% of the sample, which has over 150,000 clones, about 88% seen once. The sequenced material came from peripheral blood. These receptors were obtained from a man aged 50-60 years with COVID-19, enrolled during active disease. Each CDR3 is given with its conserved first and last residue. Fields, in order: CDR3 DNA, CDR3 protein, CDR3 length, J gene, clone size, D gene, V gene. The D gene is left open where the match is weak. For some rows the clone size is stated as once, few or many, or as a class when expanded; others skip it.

TGTGCCAGCAGCTTAAGGGGGACAGTAAAACTCTATGGCTACACCTTC CASSLRGTVKLYGYTF 16 TRBJ1-2 . TRBD1 TRBV5-6
TGCGCCAGCAGCTTGGACGCAGGCAATCAGCCCCAGCATTTT CASSLDAGNQPQHF 14 TRBJ1-5 . . TRBV5-1
TGTGCCAGCAGCCTCTCCTCTACCGGGGAGCTGTTTTTT CASSLSSTGELFF 13 TRBJ2-2 . . TRBV7-2
TGTGCCAGCAGCAGGGACAGATTCTACGAGCAGTACTTC CASSRDRFYEQYF 13 TRBJ2-7 . TRBD1 TRBV12-3/TRBV12-4
TGCGCCAGCAGCCCGACTAGTTTTCGAGCCACAGATACGCAGTATTTT CASSPTSFRATDTQYF 16 TRBJ2-3 once . TRBV4-1
TGTGCCAGCAGCGTCTGGGGACAGGGGGCGACTGGGGCCAACGTCCTGACTTTC CASSVWGQGATGANVLTF 18 TRBJ2-6 . TRBD1 TRBV9
TGTGCCAGCAGTTTTCAAACTAGCGGGGATGATACGCAGTATTTT CASSFQTSGDDTQYF 15 TRBJ2-3 . TRBD2 TRBV27
TGTGCCAGCAGGGAAGTTGGGGAGGCCACTGAAGCTTTCTTT CASREVGEATEAFF 14 TRBJ1-1 . . TRBV6-1
TGCAGCGTTGAAGATCAGGCCAGGTACTATGGCTACACCTTC CSVEDQARYYGYTF 14 TRBJ1-2 . . TRBV29-1
TGTGCCAGCTCTCATGCGGGCTACGAGCAGTACTTC CASSHAGYEQYF 12 TRBJ2-7 . . TRBV27
TGTGCCAGTAGTTCACCCGGCTCTGGAAACACCATATATTTT CASSSPGSGNTIYF 14 TRBJ1-3 . . TRBV19
TGTGCCAGCAGTGACCCCAATACAGGTGACCACGAGCAGTACTTC CASSDPNTGDHEQYF 15 TRBJ2-7 few . TRBV2
TGTGCCAGCAGCGTAACAGGGGACCGGGAAGCTTTCTTT CASSVTGDREAFF 13 TRBJ1-1 . TRBD1 TRBV7-8
TGTGCCAGCAGCCATGCCGGAGACACTGAAGCTTTCTTT CASSHAGDTEAFF 13 TRBJ1-1 once . TRBV9